Included here is one T cell receptor beta chain sequence, with context. Its target is not known. These data belong to a study of cytomegalovirus exposure and HLA in healthy donors. PCR primers comprised 60 Vbeta and 13 Jbeta primers. Authors' methods: It was a later analysis that counted roughly 79 million unique TCR beta chains, of which some 9.9 million were shared. Assay: immunoSEQ multiplex PCR; the TCRdb copy retains only in-frame clones and omits some. Clonal size and the V and J genes are those of that table, whereas D and trimming came from the DNA. The sample records hundreds of thousands of clones, approximately 70% being singletons. CDR1 is MNHEY and CDR2 is SMNVEV in the germline V gene (reference sequence). CDR3 size: 14 residues. Trimming removed 4 bases from V and 0 bases from J, with 8 bases in between. Regarding the study as a whole: Roughly even sequencing depth across donors was the assumption behind the presence/absence analyses. Among donors in an Asian-associated ancestry cluster, a later analysis reportedly found fewer N-insertions than the approximately 670-donor mean.

V gene TRBV27 combines with J gene TRBJ2-3, with unresolved D. Sequenced sample: PBMCs. This receptor was obtained from a female donor in good health and CMV-seronegative. CDR3 sequence: CASSSTASTDTQYF. The CDR3, as DNA: TGTGCCAGCAGTTCTACAGCTAGCACAGATACGCAGTATTTT.